This entry describes one T cell receptor beta chain. The table came from immunoSEQ multiplex PCR; TCRdb's copy has only in-frame clones and leaves some out. Among approximately 140,000 clones listed, 80% to 90% were seen once. The data derive from a study of blood T cell repertoires in COVID-19. On the study more broadly: Sites across the United States, Italy and Spain contributed samples from acute and convalescent COVID-19.

V was shortened by 1 base and J by 3 bases, with 13 bases between the two germline ends. The CDR3 consists of 15 residues. Germline V gives CDR1 MNHNS, CDR2 SASEGT. This rearrangement joins TRBV6-1 to TRBJ2-7; tentatively, D is TRBD2 (5 bases). The sequencing input was peripheral blood. This clonotype was obtained from a man in his 70s with acute or convalescent COVID-19. CDR3 sequence: CASSEGWTGIYEQYF. The CDR3 coding sequence is TGTGCCAGCAGTGAAGGGTGGACGGGAATCTACGAGCAGTACTTC.